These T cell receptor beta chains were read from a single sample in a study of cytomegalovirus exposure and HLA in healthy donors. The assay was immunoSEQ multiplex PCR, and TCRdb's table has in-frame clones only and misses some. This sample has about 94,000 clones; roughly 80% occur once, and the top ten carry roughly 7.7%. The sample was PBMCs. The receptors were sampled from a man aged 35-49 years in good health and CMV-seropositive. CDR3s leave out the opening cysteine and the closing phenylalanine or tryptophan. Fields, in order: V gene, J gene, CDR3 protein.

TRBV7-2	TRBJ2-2	ASREGSSPTGELF
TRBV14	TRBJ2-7	ASSRAYEQY
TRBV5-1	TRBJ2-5	ASSLGAGTGGGETQY
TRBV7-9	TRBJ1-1	ASSLDRGGNTEAF
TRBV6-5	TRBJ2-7	ASSRRAQEAYEQY
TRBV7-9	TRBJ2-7	ASSLGTGDIHEQY
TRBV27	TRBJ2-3	ASSLSPGGVGDTQY
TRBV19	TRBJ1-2	ASSILTGNDGYT
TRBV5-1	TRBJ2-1	ASSLDVPRGGGEQF
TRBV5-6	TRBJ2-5	ASSLLLAGGVETQY
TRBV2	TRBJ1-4	ASNRATNEKLF
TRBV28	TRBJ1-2	ASRRQDRDYGYT
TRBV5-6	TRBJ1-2	ASSRRQGNYGYT
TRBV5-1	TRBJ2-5	ASSLGGIGETQY
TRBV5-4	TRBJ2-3	ASSHHGGLADTQY
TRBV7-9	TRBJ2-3	ASSLVLSGTDTQY
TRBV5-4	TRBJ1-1	ASSSDRGRAF
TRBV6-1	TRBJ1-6	ASSERDLGNSPLH
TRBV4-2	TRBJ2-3	ASSQGAGLGSTDTQY
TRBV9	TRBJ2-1	ASSVAKRGSYNEQF
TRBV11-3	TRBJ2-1	ASSPHGSTNNEQF
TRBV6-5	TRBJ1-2	ASRSDRNYGYT
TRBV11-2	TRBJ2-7	ASSAGTGVHEQY
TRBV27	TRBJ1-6	ASSLMGGPYNSPLH
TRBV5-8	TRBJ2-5	ASSLGRVAGFQETQY
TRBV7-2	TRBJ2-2	ASSPKRENTGELF
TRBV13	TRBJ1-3	ASSFTGGGNTIY
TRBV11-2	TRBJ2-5	ASSGQQETQY
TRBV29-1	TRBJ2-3	SVFTSGGSTDTQY
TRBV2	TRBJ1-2	ASSFAGGVDGYT
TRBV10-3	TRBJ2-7	AIFGAPYEQY
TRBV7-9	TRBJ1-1	ASSLALGQGTEAF
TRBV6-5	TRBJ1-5	ASSPTGEVQPQH
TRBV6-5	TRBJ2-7	ASSYGAGPEQY
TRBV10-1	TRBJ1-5	ASSADSAQPQH
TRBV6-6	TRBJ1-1	ASSYTGFSAEAF
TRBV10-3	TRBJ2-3	AISKETSSGDTQY
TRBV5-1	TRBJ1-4	ASSWGQGRSEKLF
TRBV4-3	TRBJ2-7	ASSQGRGGTYEQY
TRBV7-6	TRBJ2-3	ASSLGRGQADTQY
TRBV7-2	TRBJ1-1	ASSLVHLNTEAF
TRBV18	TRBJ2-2	ASSPAGGASTGELF
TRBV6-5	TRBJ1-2	ASRMTAGYGYT
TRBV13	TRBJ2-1	ASSLGLAAPYNEQF
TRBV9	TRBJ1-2	ASSVTGNYGYT
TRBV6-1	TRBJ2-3	ASSEEGLGVYSGSTDTQY
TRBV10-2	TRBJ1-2	ASTTGQGINNYGYT
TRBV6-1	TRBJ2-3	ASSDLLGAAGTQY
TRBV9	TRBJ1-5	ASSVGQGLGQPQH
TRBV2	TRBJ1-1	ASSDIPQGAF
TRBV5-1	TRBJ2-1	ASSLGLAGYNEQF
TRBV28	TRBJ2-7	ASRAGNRAIHEQY
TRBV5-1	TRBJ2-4	ASSLVGGAAKNIQY
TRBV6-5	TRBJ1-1	ASREDRLNTEAF
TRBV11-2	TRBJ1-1	ASSFPIRGTEAF
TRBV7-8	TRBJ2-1	ASSSGGGGGYNEQF
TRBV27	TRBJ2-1	ASSTGGTTYEQF
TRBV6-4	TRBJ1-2	ASRRTGTASGYT
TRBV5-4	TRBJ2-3	ASSLDLSSQY